This T cell receptor (beta chain) was obtained from a study of CD8+ T cells in alopecia areata. Extracted from the samples, RNA was reverse transcribed into cDNA to serve as the sequencing template. Assay used: immunoSEQ multiplex PCR; TCRdb lists only in-frame clones, some missing. The data contain 200,000 or so clones, roughly two fifths of them singletons. CDR1 is KGHSH and CDR2 is LQKENI in the germline V gene. The CDR3 is 13 amino acids. Trimming shortened V by 3 bases and J by 5 bases, and 8 bases separated the two germline ends. Treatment described: oral pan-JAK inhibitor, 5-10 mg twice daily. The receptor was isolated from a human donor with alopecia areata. The chain has TRBV18 and TRBJ2-1; no clear D gene. The sample was CD4+ T cells sorted from blood, taken at approximately week 30, from a patient treated with tofacitinib. The CDR3 DNA follows: TGTGCCAGCTCACCCGGGCCGGACAATGAGCAGTTCTTC. This codes for CASSPGPDNEQFF.